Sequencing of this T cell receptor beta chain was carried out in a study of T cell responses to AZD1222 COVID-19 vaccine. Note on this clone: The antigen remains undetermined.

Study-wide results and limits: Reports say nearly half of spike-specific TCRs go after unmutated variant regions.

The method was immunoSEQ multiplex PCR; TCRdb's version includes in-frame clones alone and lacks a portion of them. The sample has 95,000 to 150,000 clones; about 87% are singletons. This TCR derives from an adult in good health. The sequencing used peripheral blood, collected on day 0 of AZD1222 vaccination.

The CDR3 DNA reads as TGTGCCAGCAGCTTGGACGGACTAGCGGGAGGGCCCCAAGAGACCCAGTACTTC. Amino acids: CASSLDGLAGGPQETQYF. The rearrangement links TRBV5-4 to TRBJ2-5; TRBD2 aligns across 15 bases. The germline V gene has CDR1 SGHNT and CDR2 YYREEE (reference sequence). The CDR3 has 18 residues. After removal of 0 bases from V and 1 base from J, the junction contained 4 bases not matched to a gene.